This TCR beta chain was captured in a study of cytomegalovirus exposure and HLA in healthy donors. About this clone: Its antigen is not identified.

The PCR employed 60 Vbeta primers together with 13 Jbeta primers. Sequencing used immunoSEQ multiplex PCR; TCRdb keeps in-frame clones, though not all of them. The repertoire holds around 160,000 clones, about 77% seen once, with around a tenth in the top ten. Overall study results and limits: V- and J-gene trimming of TCR beta was linked (in a later analysis) to a missense DCLRE1C variant. The authors listed 150 or so TCR beta chains as cytomegalovirus-associated. What a later analysis showed was that several of the most significant clusters appeared linked to common viral pathogens.

Sequenced sample: PBMCs. The receptor was isolated from a young man in good health and CMV-seropositive.

The CDR3 sequence is CASSHRVTRYGYTF. Here the CDR3 DNA reads TGTGCCAGCAGCCACAGGGTTACGCGCTATGGCTACACCTTC. The chain is built from TRBV28 and TRBJ1-2; D is possibly TRBD1 (6 bases). This CDR3 region has 14 residues. Germline V gives CDR1 MDHEN, CDR2 SYDVKM. V was clipped by 6 bases and J by 4 bases, with 15 bases between them.